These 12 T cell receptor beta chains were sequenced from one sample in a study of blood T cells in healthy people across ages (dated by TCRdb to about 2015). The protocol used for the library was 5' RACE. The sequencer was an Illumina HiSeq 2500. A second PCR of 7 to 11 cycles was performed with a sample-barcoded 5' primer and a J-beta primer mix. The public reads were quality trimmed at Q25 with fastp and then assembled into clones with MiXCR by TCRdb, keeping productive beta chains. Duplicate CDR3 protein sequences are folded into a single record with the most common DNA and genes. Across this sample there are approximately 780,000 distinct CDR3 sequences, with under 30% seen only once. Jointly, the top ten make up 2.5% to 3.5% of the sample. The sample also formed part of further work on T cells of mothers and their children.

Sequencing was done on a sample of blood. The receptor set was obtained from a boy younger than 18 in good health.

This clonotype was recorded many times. The CDR3 protein is CASSSGSYTGELFF. DNA for the CDR3: TGTGCCAGCAGCTCAGGGAGCTACACCGGGGAGCTGTTTTTT. The chain carries TRBV12-3 or TRBV12-4 and TRBJ2-2; D possibly uses TRBD1 or TRBD2 (5 bases each). Trimming removed 6 bases from V and 3 bases from J, with 11 bases in between. This CDR3 region has 14 residues.

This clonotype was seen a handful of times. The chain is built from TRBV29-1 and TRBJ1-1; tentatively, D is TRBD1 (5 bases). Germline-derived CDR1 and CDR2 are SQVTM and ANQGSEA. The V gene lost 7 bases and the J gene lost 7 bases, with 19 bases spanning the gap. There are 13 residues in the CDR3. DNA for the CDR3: TGCAGCGCTACGTCCATACTAGACAGTGAAGCTTTCTTT. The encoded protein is CSATSILDSEAFF.

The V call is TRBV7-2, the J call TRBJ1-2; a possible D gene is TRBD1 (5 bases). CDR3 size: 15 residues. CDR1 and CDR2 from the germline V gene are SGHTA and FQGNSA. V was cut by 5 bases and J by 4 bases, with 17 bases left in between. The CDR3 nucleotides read TGTGCCAGCAGCCCCCGGGGGAGGGTTGGCTATGGCTACACCTTC. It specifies CASSPRGRVGYGYTF.

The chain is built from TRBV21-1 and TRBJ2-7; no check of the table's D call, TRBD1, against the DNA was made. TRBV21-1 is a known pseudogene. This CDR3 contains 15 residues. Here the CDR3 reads CASSPGDRLSYEQYF. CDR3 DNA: TGTGCCAGCAGCCCCGGCGACCGTCTCTCCTACGAGCAGTACTTC.

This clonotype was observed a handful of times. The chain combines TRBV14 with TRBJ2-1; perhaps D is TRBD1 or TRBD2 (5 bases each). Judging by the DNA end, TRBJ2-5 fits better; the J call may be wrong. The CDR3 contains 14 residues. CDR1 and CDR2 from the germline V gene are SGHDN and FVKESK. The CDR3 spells CASSQVLGEETQYF. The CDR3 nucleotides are TGTGCCAGCAGCCAAGTCTTGGGGGAAGAGACCCAGTACTTC.

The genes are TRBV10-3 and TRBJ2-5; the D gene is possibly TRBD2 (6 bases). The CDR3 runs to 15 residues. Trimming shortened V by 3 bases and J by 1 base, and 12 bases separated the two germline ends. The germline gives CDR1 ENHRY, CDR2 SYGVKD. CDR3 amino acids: CAISDPGEAQETQYF. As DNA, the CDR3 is TGTGCCATCAGTGATCCCGGGGAGGCCCAAGAGACCCAGTACTTC.

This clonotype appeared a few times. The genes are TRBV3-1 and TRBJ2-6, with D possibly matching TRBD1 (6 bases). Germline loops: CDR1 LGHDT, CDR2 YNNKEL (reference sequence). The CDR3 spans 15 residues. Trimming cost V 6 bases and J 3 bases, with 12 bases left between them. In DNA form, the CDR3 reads TGTGCCAGCAGACCCAGGGGTAATGGGGCCAACGTCCTGACTTTC. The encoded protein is CASRPRGNGANVLTF.

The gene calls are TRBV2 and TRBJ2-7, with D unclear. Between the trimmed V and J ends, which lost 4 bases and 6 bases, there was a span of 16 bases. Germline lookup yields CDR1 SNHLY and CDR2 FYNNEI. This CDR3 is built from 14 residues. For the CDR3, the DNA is TGTGCCAGCAGTGGTGGTAAAGGGTATCCCGAGCAGTACTTC. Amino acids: CASSGGKGYPEQYF. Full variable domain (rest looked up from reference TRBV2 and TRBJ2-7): EPEVTQTPSHQVTQMGQEVILRCVPISNHLYFYWYRQILGQKVEFLVSFYNNEISEKSEIFDDQFSVERPDGSNFTLKIRSTKLEDSAMYFCASSGGKGYPEQYFGPGTRLTVT.

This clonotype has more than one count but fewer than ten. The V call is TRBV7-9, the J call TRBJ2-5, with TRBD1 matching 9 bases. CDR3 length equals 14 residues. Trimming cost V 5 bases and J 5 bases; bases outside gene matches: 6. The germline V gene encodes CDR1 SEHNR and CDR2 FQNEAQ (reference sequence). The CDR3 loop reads CASSTGQGMETQYF. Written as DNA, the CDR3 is TGTGCCAGCAGCACCGGACAGGGGATGGAGACCCAGTACTTC.

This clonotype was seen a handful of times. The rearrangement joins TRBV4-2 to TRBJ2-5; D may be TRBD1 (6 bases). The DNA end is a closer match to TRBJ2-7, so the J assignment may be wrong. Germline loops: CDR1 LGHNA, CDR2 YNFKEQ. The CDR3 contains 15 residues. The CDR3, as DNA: TGTGCCAGCAGCCAAGCGGCAGGGGTTAACTACGAGCAGTACTTC. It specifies CASSQAAGVNYEQYF.

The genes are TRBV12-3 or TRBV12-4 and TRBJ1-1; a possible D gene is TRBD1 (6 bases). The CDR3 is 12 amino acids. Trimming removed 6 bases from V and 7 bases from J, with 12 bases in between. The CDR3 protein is CASRGAAVEAFF. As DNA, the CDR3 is TGTGCCAGCAGGGGGGCGGCAGTTGAAGCTTTCTTT.

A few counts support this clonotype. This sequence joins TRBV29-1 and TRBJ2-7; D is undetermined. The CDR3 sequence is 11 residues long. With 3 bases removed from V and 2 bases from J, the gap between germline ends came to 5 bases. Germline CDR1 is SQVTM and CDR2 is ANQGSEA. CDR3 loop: CSVDLAYEQYF. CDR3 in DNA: TGCAGCGTTGACCTCGCCTACGAGCAGTACTTC.